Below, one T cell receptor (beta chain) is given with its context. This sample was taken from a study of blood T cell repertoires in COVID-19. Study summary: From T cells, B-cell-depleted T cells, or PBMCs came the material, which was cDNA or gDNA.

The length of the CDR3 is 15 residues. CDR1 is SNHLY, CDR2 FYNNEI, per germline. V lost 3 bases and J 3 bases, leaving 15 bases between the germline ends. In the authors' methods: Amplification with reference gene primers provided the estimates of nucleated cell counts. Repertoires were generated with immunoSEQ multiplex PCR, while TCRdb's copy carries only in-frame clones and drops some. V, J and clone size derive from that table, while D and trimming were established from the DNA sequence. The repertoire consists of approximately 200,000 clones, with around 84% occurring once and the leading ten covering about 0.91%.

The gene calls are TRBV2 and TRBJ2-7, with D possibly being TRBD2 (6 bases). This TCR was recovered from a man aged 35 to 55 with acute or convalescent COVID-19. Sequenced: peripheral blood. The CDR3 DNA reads TGTGCCAGCAGTGAGGAGGGTCCCCCCGTCTACGAGCAGTACTTC. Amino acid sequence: CASSEEGPPVYEQYF.